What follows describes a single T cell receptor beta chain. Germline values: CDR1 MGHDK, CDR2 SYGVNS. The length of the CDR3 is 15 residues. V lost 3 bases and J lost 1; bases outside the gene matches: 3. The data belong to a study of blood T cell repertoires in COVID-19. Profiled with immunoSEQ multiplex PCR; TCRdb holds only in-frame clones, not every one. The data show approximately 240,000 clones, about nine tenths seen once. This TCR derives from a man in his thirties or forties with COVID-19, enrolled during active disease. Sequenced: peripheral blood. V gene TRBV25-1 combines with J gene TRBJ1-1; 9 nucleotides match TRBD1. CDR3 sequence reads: CASSDPGQGNTEAFF. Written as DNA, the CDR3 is TGTGCCAGCAGTGATCCGGGACAGGGGAACACTGAAGCTTTCTTT.